These 19 T cell receptor beta chains were sequenced from one sample in a study of shared clonotypes between healthy human individuals. Profiled with immunoSEQ multiplex PCR; TCRdb holds only in-frame clones, not every one. The sample yields around 990,000 clones, approximately 80% seen once. The specimen sequenced was memory CD4+ T cells from PBMCs. Subset noted: CD45RA-negative fraction. The receptors here all came from a man between 18 and 35 years old in good health. Some clones in this sample may be carry-over from other donors' samples.

A few counts support this clone. The chain couples TRBV5-1 to TRBJ2-7; D remains ambiguous. Per germline, CDR1 SGHRS and CDR2 YFSETQ. CDR3 length: 14 residues. Trimming took 5 bases from V and 3 from J, leaving 15 bases between them. The CDR3 DNA sequence: TGCGCCAGCAGACCGGTGGGAAGCAGCTACGAGCAGTACTTC. Translated, it gives CASRPVGSSYEQYF.

The chain combines TRBV5-7 with TRBJ2-2; D is perhaps TRBD2 (5 bases). TRBV5-7 falls under the ORF class, with uncertain function. CDR3 size: 13 residues. V was pared by 4 bases and J by 11 bases, with 15 bases between. CDR3 protein: CASSRTGSGELFF. In nucleotides, the CDR3 is TGTGCCAGCAGCCGGACTGGCTCAGGAGAGCTGTTTTTT.

This clone was found a few times. This chain joins TRBV28 and TRBJ2-2, with D possibly matching TRBD1 (5 bases). Germline CDR1 is MDHEN and CDR2 is SYDVKM. V dropped 5 bases and J dropped 6 bases, with 7 bases sitting between them. The CDR3 extends over 12 amino acids. CDR3 in DNA: TGTGCCAGCAGTACAGGCGCCGGGGAGCTGTTTTTT. Translated: CASSTGAGELFF. Looking up the rest from reference TRBV28 and TRBJ2-2 gives the full variable domain: DVKVTQSSRYLVKRTGEKVFLECVQDMDHENMFWYRQDPGLGLRLIYFSYDVKMKEKGDIPEGYSVSREKKERFSLILESASTNQTSMYLCASSTGAGELFFGEGSRLTVL.

The gene calls are TRBV4-1 and TRBJ1-5; 9 bases align to TRBD1. Germline loops: CDR1 MGHRA, CDR2 YSYEKL. Trimming removed 6 bases from V and 0 bases from J; junction bases left unmatched: 3. The CDR3 runs to 15 residues. The CDR3 DNA sequence: TGCGCCAGCAGGCGGGACAGGGTTAGCAATCAGCCCCAGCATTTT. Encoded protein: CASRRDRVSNQPQHF.

The rearrangement joins TRBV30 to TRBJ1-5; D might be TRBD1 (6 bases). Germline V gene lookup returns CDR1 GTSNPN and CDR2 SVGIG (reference sequence). The V and J ends lost 0 bases and 0 bases respectively, with 21 bases between them. The CDR3 loop spans 19 amino acids. The DNA for the CDR3 is TGTGCCTGGAGTGTAATGAGCGGGACACCCATCAATAGCAATCAGCCCCAGCATTTT. The encoded protein is CAWSVMSGTPINSNQPQHF.

There are a few counts of this clone. The chain recombines TRBV5-1 with TRBJ1-1, with 7 positions matching TRBD1. This CDR3 is built from 14 residues. Germline CDR1 and CDR2: SGHRS and YFSETQ. V gave up 0 bases and J gave up 3 bases; unmatched junction bases: 2. The CDR3 protein is CASSLAGGYTEAFF. The CDR3 DNA sequence: TGCGCCAGCAGCTTGGCAGGGGGATACACTGAAGCTTTCTTT.

V gene TRBV4-2 combines with J gene TRBJ2-2; D may be TRBD1 or TRBD2 (5 bases each). The CDR3 extends over 16 amino acids. CDR1 is LGHNA, CDR2 YNFKEQ, per germline. With 4 bases removed from V and 6 bases from J, the gap between germline ends came to 18 bases. CDR3 DNA sequence: TGTGCCAGCAGCCGCCCAAACCGCCGAGGGGCCGGGGAGCTGTTTTTT. Translation: CASSRPNRRGAGELFF.

This chain connects TRBV27 to TRBJ2-7, with 14 bases fitting TRBD2. Germline lookup yields CDR1 MNHEY and CDR2 SMNVEV (reference sequence). V was pared by 6 bases and J by 9 bases, with 7 bases of the junction left unmatched. The CDR3 runs to 14 residues. In nucleotides, the CDR3 is TGTGCCAGCAGAACCGGACTAGCGGGAGGTGGGCAGTACTTC. Protein product: CASRTGLAGGGQYF.

The chain combines TRBV6-1 with TRBJ1-2, with a weak D call TRBD1 (5 bases). V lost 2 bases, J lost 8 bases, and 9 bases lay in between. Germline V CDR1 and CDR2: MNHNS, SASEGT. The CDR3 consists of 12 residues. The CDR3: CASSENRGGYTF. The DNA of the CDR3 is TGTGCCAGCAGTGAAAATAGGGGCGGCTACACCTTC.

This clone was counted only a few times. The chain employs TRBV7-9 and TRBJ2-7, with 8 bases identical to TRBD2. With 4 bases clipped from V and 5 bases from J, the junction kept 1 base outside the gene matches. There are 12 residues in the CDR3. From germline, CDR1 is SEHNR and CDR2 FQNEAQ (reference sequence). CDR3 residues: CASSSGGDEQYF. In DNA, the CDR3 is TGTGCCAGCAGCTCGGGAGGGGACGAGCAGTACTTC.

The chain is built from TRBV5-4 and TRBJ1-1; tentatively, D is TRBD1 (6 bases). This CDR3 comprises 14 residues. The V gene's germline CDR1 is SGHNT and CDR2 YYREEE (reference sequence). V lost 4 bases to trimming and J lost 3 bases, with 13 bases between them. The CDR3 here is CASSRGGRDTEAFF. The CDR3, as DNA: TGTGCCAGCAGCCGGGGGGGCAGGGACACTGAAGCTTTCTTT. Full variable domain (rest looked up from reference TRBV5-4 and TRBJ1-1): ETGVTQSPTHLIKTRGQQVTLRCSSQSGHNTVSWYQQALGQGPQFIFQYYREEENGRGNFPPRFSGLQFPNYSSELNVNALELDDSALYLCASSRGGRDTEAFFGQGTRLTVV.

The V call is TRBV7-8, the J call TRBJ2-1; D is tentatively TRBD1 or TRBD2 (7 bases each). V lost 6 bases and J 0 bases, leaving 15 bases between the germline ends. The CDR3 is 16 residues long. The germline gives CDR1 SGHVS, CDR2 FQNEAQ. CDR3 region: CASRAGGGSSYNEQFF. The CDR3 DNA is TGTGCCAGCAGGGCAGGGGGGGGGAGCTCCTACAATGAGCAGTTCTTC.

This chain joins TRBV4-3 and TRBJ2-2; 11 bases line up with TRBD2. Germline loops: CDR1 LGHNA, CDR2 YSLEER. V was clipped by 1 base and J by 6 bases; unmatched bases: 7. CDR3 length equals 17 residues. The CDR3 coding sequence is TGCGCCAGCAGCCAAGCCCTAGCGGGAGGTGTGTCCGGGGAGCTGTTTTTT. Amino acids: CASSQALAGGVSGELFF.

This clone occurred once. V is TRBV2 and J is TRBJ2-1; TRBD2 agrees at 10 bases. V lost 4 bases, J lost 7 bases, and 7 bases stayed unmatched. Germline V gene sequence: CDR1 SNHLY, CDR2 FYNNEI. The CDR3 is made up of 15 amino acids. CDR3 nucleotide sequence: TGTGCCAGCAGTGGGCCTAGCGGGAGTTTGAATGAGCAGTTCTTC. Protein: CASSGPSGSLNEQFF.

The CDR3, as DNA: TGCGCCAGCAGCTTCTCCCCGGAAAACATTCAGTACTTC. This translates into CASSFSPENIQYF. The chain joins TRBV5-1 to TRBJ2-4; D gene uncertain. Trimming stripped 2 bases from V and 5 bases from J, with 8 bases between. This CDR3 has 13 amino acids. The germline V gene has CDR1 SGHRS and CDR2 YFSETQ.

The rearrangement joins TRBV7-2 to TRBJ2-3, with D unclear. V was shortened by 1 base and J by 0 bases, with 5 bases between the two germline ends. The CDR3 is 14 residues long. Germline V gene data show CDR1 as SGHTA and CDR2 as FQGNSA. CDR3 protein: CASSLETSTDTQYF. The CDR3 nucleotides are TGTGCCAGCAGCTTAGAGACTAGCACAGATACGCAGTATTTT.

The J gene is TRBJ1-1, the V gene TRBV7-9; D may be TRBD1 (6 bases). V lost 2 bases to trimming and J lost 5 bases, with 21 bases between them. The CDR3 extends over 17 amino acids. The germline V gene has CDR1 SEHNR and CDR2 FQNEAQ (reference sequence). The DNA of the CDR3 is TGTGCCAGCAGCTTAAGTCCTGGTTTGGGGGCAGGTACTGAAGCTTTCTTT. It specifies CASSLSPGLGAGTEAFF. The variable domain in full, with the rest retrieved from reference TRBV7-9 and TRBJ1-1, is DTGVSQNPRHKITKRGQNVTFRCDPISEHNRLYWYRQTLGQGPEFLTYFQNEAQLEKSRLLSDRFSAERPKGSFSTLEIQRTEQGDSAMYLCASSLSPGLGAGTEAFFGQGTRLTVV.

V and J are TRBV5-1 and TRBJ2-7, with D possibly TRBD1 on 6 matching bases. This CDR3 has 14 amino acids. V lost 4 bases and J 7 bases, leaving 18 bases between the germline ends. Germline CDR1 is SGHRS and CDR2 is YFSETQ. The CDR3 region is CASSTTGDTREQYF. CDR3 DNA: TGCGCCAGCAGCACTACCGGGGACACCCGGGAGCAGTACTTC.

V gene TRBV7-9 combines with J gene TRBJ2-1, with a tentative D call TRBD2 (6 bases). Per the germline V gene, CDR1 is SEHNR and CDR2 is FQNEAQ (reference sequence). With 1 base removed from V and 9 bases from J, the gap between germline ends came to 13 bases. The CDR3 runs 14 residues. This CDR3 reads CASSLGNGGTEQFF. The CDR3 DNA follows: TGTGCCAGCAGCTTAGGCAACGGGGGAACTGAGCAGTTCTTC.